This TCR beta chain was found in a study of blood T cell repertoires in COVID-19. Study at large: Acute and convalescent COVID-19 samples came from the United States, Italy and Spain. T cells, B-cell-depleted T cells, or PBMCs supplied cDNA or gDNA.

The V segment lost 6 bases and the J segment 8 bases; nucleotides outside the gene matches: 4. Per the germline V gene, CDR1 is MNHEY and CDR2 is SVGAGI. This CDR3 contains 14 residues. This clone was recorded once. Per the study methods: Amplification from reference gene primers served as the basis for estimated nucleated cell counts. TCRdb keeps only in-frame clones here, not all; method: immunoSEQ multiplex PCR. That table is the source of V, J and clone size, and D and trimming were worked out from the DNA. The table has fewer than 200,000 clones, 65% to 90% seen once. The rearrangement joins TRBV6-5 to TRBJ1-6, with 10 bases matching TRBD1. Sequenced material: peripheral blood. The receptor was isolated from a man between 45 and 60 years old with active or convalescent COVID-19. DNA for the CDR3: TGTGCCAGCAGGTCGACAGGGGGCGATTCACCCCTCCACTTT. This sequence encodes CASRSTGGDSPLHF.